This T cell receptor (beta chain) emerged from a study of beta chain features in type 1 diabetes. Study summary: Patient and healthy donor groups were alike in age, gender and cell yields. There were some 100,000,000 sorted cells examined across all samples. General observations from the study: Among all four CD4+ subsets, Type 1 diabetes patients had TCRB CDR3s that were moderately but significantly shorter.

To note about this clone: Its antigen is unidentified.

CDR1 is SGHRS, CDR2 YFSETQ, per germline. The CDR3 contains 13 residues. V was cut by 2 bases and J by 6 bases, with 10 bases left in between. Every bit of the isolated RNA underwent reverse transcription, so sequencing read expressed TCRB transcripts. The protocol was immunoSEQ multiplex PCR, while the TCRdb copy is restricted to in-frame clones and leaves out a portion. The table lists 300,000 to 400,000 clones, approximately 13% of them singletons. Sequencing used naive CD4+ T cells from blood. The genes are TRBV5-1 and TRBJ2-3; D is unclear. This clonotype originated in a woman under 30 with type 1 diabetes. The CDR3 coding sequence is TGCGCCAGCAGCTTCGGCGGCGATGATACGCAGTATTTT. This translates into CASSFGGDDTQYF. Variable domain in full (rest from reference TRBV5-1 and TRBJ2-3): KAGVTQTPRYLIKTRGQQVTLSCSPISGHRSVSWYQQTPGQGLQFLFEYFSETQRNKGNFPGRFSGRQFSNSRSEMNVSTLELGDSALYLCASSFGGDDTQYFGPGTRLTVL.